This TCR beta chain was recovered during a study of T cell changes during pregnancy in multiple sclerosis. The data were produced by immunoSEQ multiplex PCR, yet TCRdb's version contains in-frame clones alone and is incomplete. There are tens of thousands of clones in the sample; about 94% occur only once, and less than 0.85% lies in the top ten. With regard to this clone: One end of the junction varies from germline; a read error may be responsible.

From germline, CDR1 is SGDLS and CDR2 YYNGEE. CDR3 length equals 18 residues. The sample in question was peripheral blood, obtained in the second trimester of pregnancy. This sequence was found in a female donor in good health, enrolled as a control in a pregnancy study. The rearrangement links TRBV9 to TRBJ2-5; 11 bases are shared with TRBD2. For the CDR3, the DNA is TGTGCCAGCAGCGCGGGACTAGCGGACCGATATTACCAAGGGACCCAGTACTTC. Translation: CASSAGLADRYYQGTQYF.